This TCR beta chain was identified during a study of blood T cells in healthy people across ages. The study's findings and limits: It was not known whether donors were CMV positive (a possible confounder of expanded clonotype changes). Per-million-T-cell TCR beta diversity fell roughly linearly with age.

V shed 0 bases, J shed 6 bases, and the junction held 6 bases outside the gene matches. This CDR3 is built from 15 residues. Germline V gives CDR1 DFQATT, CDR2 SNEGSKA (reference sequence). This clonotype has only one observation. Antigen unknown. Combining a sample-barcoded 5' primer with a J-beta primer mix, a second PCR ran for roughly 7 to 12 cycles. TCRdb re-derived calls from the 5' RACE reads in MiXCR, one entry per CDR3 protein. The sample lists approximately 690,000 distinct CDR3 sequences, roughly 43% occurring once. This sequence originates from a man older than 75 in good health. V and J are TRBV20-1 and TRBJ2-5; 11 positions agree with TRBD2. The sample taken for sequencing was blood. The CDR3 coding sequence is TGCAGTGCTAGAGATGAAACTAGCGGGAGAAAGACCCAGTACTTC. This sequence encodes CSARDETSGRKTQYF.